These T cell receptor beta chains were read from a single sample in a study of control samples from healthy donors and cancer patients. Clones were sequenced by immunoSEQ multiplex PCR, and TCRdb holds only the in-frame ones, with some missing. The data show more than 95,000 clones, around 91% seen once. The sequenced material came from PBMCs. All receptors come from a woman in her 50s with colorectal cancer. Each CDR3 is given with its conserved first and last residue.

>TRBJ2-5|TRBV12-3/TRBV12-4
CASSFQETQYF
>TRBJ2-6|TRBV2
CASRTSRQGGGANVLTF
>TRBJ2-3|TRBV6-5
CASSYVGRGTDTQYF
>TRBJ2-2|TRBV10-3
CAISDPASGPPGELFF
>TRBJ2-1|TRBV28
CASSYNEQFF
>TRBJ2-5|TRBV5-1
CASAPPGTSGRKYQETQYF
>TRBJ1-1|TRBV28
CASSPPRGSSPEAFF
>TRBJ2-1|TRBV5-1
CASSLGRTASSYNEQFF
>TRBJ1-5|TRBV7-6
CASSFSNQPQHF
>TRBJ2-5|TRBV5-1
CASSLLEGRGETQYF
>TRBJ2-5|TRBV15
CATSRRTVQETQYF
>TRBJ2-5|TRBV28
CASSLAGREETQYF
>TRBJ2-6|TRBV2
CASSESRTGGLGANVLTF
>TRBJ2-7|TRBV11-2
CASSLDLSGTGEQYF
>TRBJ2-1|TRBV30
CAWEVGGAVYNEQFF
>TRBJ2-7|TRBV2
CASSGQTEQYF
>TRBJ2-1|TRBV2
CASERGGYNEQFF
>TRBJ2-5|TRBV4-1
CASSQGVAAGGTEETQYF
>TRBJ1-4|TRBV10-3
CASGEEKLFF
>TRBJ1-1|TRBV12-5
CASGLLGAFF
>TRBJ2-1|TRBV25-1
CASSEYWSQGKAGEQFF
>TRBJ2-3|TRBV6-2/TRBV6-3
CASSSPSGIWTDTQYF
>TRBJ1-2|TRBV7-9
CASRPQGTQYGYTF
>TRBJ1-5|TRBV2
CASSSGQGAYLNNQPQHF
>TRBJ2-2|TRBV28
CASSSLPGASGGELFF
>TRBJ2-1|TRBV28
CASSLGGLAGALGEQFF
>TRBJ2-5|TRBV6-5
CASSYFETQYF
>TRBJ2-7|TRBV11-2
CASSPIRGRDGYEQYF
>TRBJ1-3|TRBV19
CASSPTRANSGNTIYF
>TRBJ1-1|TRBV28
CASWTGIFGMNTEAFF
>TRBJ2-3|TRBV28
CASSGFEEDTQYF
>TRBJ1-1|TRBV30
CAWRYEDRMNTEAFF
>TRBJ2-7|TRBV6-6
CASRAGGFLHEQYF
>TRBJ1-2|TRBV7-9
CASSLDNMGYTF
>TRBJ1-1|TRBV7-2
CASSARTGGSTEAFF
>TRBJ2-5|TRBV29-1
CSVDWQGYSQYF
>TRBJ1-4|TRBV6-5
CASSSRRANEKLFF
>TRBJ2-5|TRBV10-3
CAISGGRTSPQETQYF
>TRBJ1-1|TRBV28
CASSTGGTEAFF
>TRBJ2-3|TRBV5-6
CASSFPRGTQYF
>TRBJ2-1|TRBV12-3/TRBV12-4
CASSYRTYNEQFF
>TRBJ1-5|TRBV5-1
CASSLSGDSNQPQHF
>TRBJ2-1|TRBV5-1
CASSLASEDNEQFF
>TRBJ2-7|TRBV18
CASSPPQGAAVPYEQYF
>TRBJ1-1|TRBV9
CASSVMTGGWVNTEAFF